Following are 13 T cell receptor beta chains from one sample sequenced in a study of T cells in women clearing cervical HPV infection. Sequencing used immunoSEQ multiplex PCR; TCRdb keeps in-frame clones, though not all of them. Recorded for this sample: about 36,000 clones. The sample taken for sequencing was blood buffy coat. These receptors all stem from a woman aged 18 to 75 with a cervical HPV16 infection that either progressed to CIN3+ or cleared (not recorded which).

As concerns this clone: The observed sequence ends 3 residues before the CDR3 terminus, with the missing tail filled in from the germline J gene. The gene calls are TRBV10-3 and TRBJ1-5; D might be TRBD1 (5 bases). The V gene lost 4 bases and the J gene lost 0 bases, with 16 bases spanning the gap. CDR1 is ENHRY and CDR2 is SYGVKD in the germline V gene. The CDR3 covers 17 residues. The CDR3 bases that were read are TGTGCCATCAGTGCCAGGGTGGCCTCGTCTAGCAATCAGCCC. Protein product: CAISARVASSSNQP. The whole CDR3 sequence is CAISARVASSSNQPQHF.

As concerns this clone: The CDR3 end is not reached by the read, which stops 3 residues before it; the germline J gene fills it in. This sequence joins TRBV18 and TRBJ1-5; D is perhaps TRBD1 (6 bases). The CDR3 is 17 residues long. The germline V and J ends were trimmed by 2 bases and 5 bases, with 19 bases remaining between them. The germline V gene encodes CDR1 KGHSH and CDR2 LQKENI. Incomplete CDR3 DNA: TGTGCCAGCTCACCAGGTTTAATTAGGACAGCGGATCAGCCC. This translates into CASSPGLIRTADQP. The complete CDR3 sequence is CASSPGLIRTADQPQHF.

Comment on this clone: The read ends 3 residues before the CDR3 terminus; that terminus is restored from the germline J gene. The rearrangement joins TRBV19 to TRBJ1-5, with 8 nucleotides matching TRBD1. The CDR3 is made up of 15 amino acids. The V gene's germline CDR1 is LNHDA and CDR2 SQIVND (reference sequence). V lost 5 bases, J lost 2 bases, and 5 bases stayed unmatched. The covered CDR3 bases are TGTGCCAGTAGTCGACAGGGGTTCGGCAATCAGCCC. Protein product: CASSRQGFGNQP. The whole CDR3 region reads CASSRQGFGNQPQHF. Using reference TRBV19 and TRBJ1-5 for the parts outside the CDR3, the full variable domain is DGGITQSPKYLFRKEGQNVTLSCEQNLNHDAMYWYRQDPGQGLRLIYYSQIVNDFQKGDIAEGYSVSREKKESFPLTVTSAQKNPTAFYLCASSRQGFGNQPQHFGDGTRLSIL.

CDR3 DNA (partial): TGTGCCTGGAATCTGAGGCGGGACTCAGACATT. Residues: CAWNLRRDSDI. The CDR3, in full, reads CAWNLRRDSDIQYF. The chain employs TRBV30 and TRBJ2-4, with D possibly being TRBD2 (6 bases). With the read ending 3 residues before the CDR3 end, the germline J gene is used to fill in that end. The germline gives CDR1 GTSNPN, CDR2 SVGIG (reference sequence). Between the trimmed V and J ends, which lost 4 bases and 8 bases, there was a span of 18 bases. The CDR3 consists of 14 residues.

A note on this clone: The read terminates 3 residues ahead of where the CDR3 ends, so the germline J gene completes it. J is TRBJ2-7 and V is TRBV10-3; no firm D call. Per germline, CDR1 ENHRY and CDR2 SYGVKD. The CDR3 extends over 14 amino acids. V was trimmed by 6 bases and J by 2 bases, leaving 14 bases between them. The CDR3 protein is CAIRPSIVAYEQYF. Partial CDR3 DNA: TGTGCCATCAGGCCGTCAATCGTAGCCTACGAG.

Remarks on this clone: The read finishes 3 residues shy of the CDR3 end, and the germline J gene is used to complete it. The chain has TRBV28 and TRBJ2-2, with 8 nucleotides matching TRBD1. V shed 7 bases, J shed 3 bases, and the junction held 4 bases outside the gene matches. There are 14 residues in the CDR3. CDR1 MDHEN and CDR2 SYDVKM come from the germline V gene. The CDR3: CASKGTGDTGELFF. The sequenced part of the CDR3 DNA is TGTGCCAGCAAGGGGACAGGCGACACCGGGGAG.

As for this clone: The read stops 3 residues short of the end of the CDR3; the missing end is completed from the germline J gene. The chain employs TRBV20-1 and TRBJ2-7; possible D gene TRBD1, 5 bases. The V gene lost 6 bases and the J gene lost 3 bases, with 18 bases spanning the gap. The V gene's germline CDR1 is DFQATT and CDR2 SNEGSKA (reference sequence). There are 14 residues in the CDR3. Incomplete CDR3 DNA: TGCAGTGCCACTGGCCAACTAAGGGGCTACGAG. This sequence encodes CSATGQLRGYE. The CDR3 as a whole reads CSATGQLRGYEQYF.

The sequenced part of the CDR3 DNA is TGCAGTGCTAGATCTGGGACAAGAGAGACC. This encodes CSARSGTRET. The complete CDR3 sequence is CSARSGTRETQYF. V usage is TRBV20-1 and J usage is TRBJ2-5; D may be TRBD1 (6 bases). Sequencing ends 3 residues short of the CDR3 end; the germline J gene provides the rest. The V end was cut by 2 bases, the J end by 4 bases, with 11 bases between. This CDR3 spans 13 amino acids. Germline V CDR1 and CDR2: DFQATT, SNEGSKA (reference sequence).

On this clone: The DNA ends 3 residues before the CDR3 does, and the rest of the CDR3 is filled in from the germline J gene. The chain uses TRBV18 and TRBJ1-2, with a tentative D call TRBD1 (5 bases). V was pared by 1 base and J by 4 bases, with 16 bases between. Germline lookup yields CDR1 KGHSH and CDR2 LQKENI. The CDR3 loop spans 16 amino acids. CDR3 amino acids: CASSPQPRGEGYGYTF. The sequenced CDR3 bases are TGTGCCAGCTCACCACAACCTCGGGGGGAAGGCTATGGC.

As concerns this clone: Read coverage stops 3 residues before the CDR3 terminus; the germline J gene supplies the remainder. The genes are TRBV29-1 and TRBJ2-7; D not resolved. Trimming stripped 5 bases from V and 3 bases from J, with 20 bases between. Germline CDR1 is SQVTM and CDR2 is ANQGSEA. The CDR3 is made up of 15 amino acids. The CDR3 bases that were read are TGCAGCGTTACGCTGGGCCCTTTGAAAAACTACGAG. It encodes CSVTLGPLKNYE. The entire CDR3 protein reads CSVTLGPLKNYEQYF.

As regards this clone: The sequenced fragment ends 3 residues before the CDR3 boundary, so the rest is inferred from the germline J gene. The gene calls are TRBV19 and TRBJ2-3; 8 bases fit TRBD2. This CDR3 has 14 amino acids. Looked up from germline, CDR1 is LNHDA and CDR2 is SQIVND (reference sequence). The junction had 3 bases not matched to a gene; V was cut back by 5 bases and J by 2 bases. The sequenced CDR3 bases are TGTGCCAGTAGTGTACTAGCGGACACAGATACG. Amino acids: CASSVLADTDT. The entire CDR3 protein is CASSVLADTDTQYF. The full variable domain, its missing parts supplied by reference TRBV19 and TRBJ2-3, is DGGITQSPKYLFRKEGQNVTLSCEQNLNHDAMYWYRQDPGQGLRLIYYSQIVNDFQKGDIAEGYSVSREKKESFPLTVTSAQKNPTAFYLCASSVLADTDTQYFGPGTRLTVL.

A word on this clone: The CDR3 end lies 3 residues beyond the end of the read and is filled in from the germline J gene. This chain joins TRBV6-1 and TRBJ1-2; maybe TRBD1 (6 bases). V lost 2 bases to trimming and J lost 0 bases, with 10 bases between them. This CDR3 is built from 15 residues. Germline V lookup: CDR1 MNHNS, CDR2 SASEGT. Incomplete CDR3 DNA: TGTGCCAGCAGTGAAAGGGACACAGCTAACTATGGC. Translated, it gives CASSERDTANYG. The complete CDR3 reads CASSERDTANYGYTF.

Of note for this clone: The read falls 3 residues short of the CDR3 end, and the missing part is taken from the germline J gene. V gene TRBV9 combines with J gene TRBJ2-7; 8 bases line up with TRBD1. V lost 0 bases and J lost 1; bases outside the gene matches: 6. Germline V CDR1 and CDR2: SGDLS, YYNGEE. This CDR3 contains 16 residues. CDR3 DNA (partial): TGTGCCAGCAGCGTAGGAGGGCAGGGGGCGTCCTACGAG. Protein product: CASSVGGQGASYE. From start to end, the CDR3 is CASSVGGQGASYEQYF.